Given below is one T cell receptor (beta chain) in context. This sample stems from a study of blood T cell repertoires in COVID-19. Study-wide background: Italy, Spain and the United States were the sources of the convalescent and acute COVID-19 samples.

The CDR3 is made up of 13 amino acids. The V gene end was trimmed by 5 bases and the J gene end by 3 bases; junction bases not matched to a gene: 3. Looked up from germline, CDR1 is SGHTA and CDR2 is FQGNSA. Per the authors' pipeline: It was from reference gene primer amplification that nucleated cell counts were estimated. Method: immunoSEQ multiplex PCR; TCRdb's copy keeps in-frame clones and lacks some. That table gives V, J and clone size, and the DNA gave D and trimming. The sample has approximately 330,000 clones; about 87% are singletons. This receptor was obtained from a man aged 30-40 years with COVID-19, enrolled during active disease. Sequenced: peripheral blood. The rearrangement links TRBV7-2 to TRBJ2-7; the match to TRBD1 covers 8 bases. As DNA, the CDR3 is TGTGCCAGCAGCCAAGACAGGGGCTACGAGCAGTACTTC. Amino acids: CASSQDRGYEQYF.